This T cell receptor (beta chain) was sequenced in a study of T cell repertoires in cytomegalovirus infection. The CDR3 runs 13 residues. Germline V lookup: CDR1 DFQATT, CDR2 SNEGSKA (reference sequence). The V end was cut by 6 bases, the J end by 1 base, with 11 bases between. TCRdb independently ran MiXCR on the reads; one entry per CDR3 protein. This table has some 600,000 distinct CDR3 sequences, roughly a quarter appearing once. The source of this sequence is a human donor in good health (CMV status not recorded). Some clones in this sample may be carry-over from other donors' samples. The sample comprised CD8+ T cells from PBMCs. The genes are TRBV20-1 and TRBJ2-3, with D possibly TRBD2 on 6 matching bases. The CDR3 region has the DNA TGCAGTGCCACCGCGGGACGCACAGATACGCAGTATTTT. This encodes CSATAGRTDTQYF.